A selection of T cell receptor beta chains follows, all from one sample in a study of blood T cell repertoires in COVID-19. The protocol was immunoSEQ multiplex PCR, while the TCRdb copy is restricted to in-frame clones and leaves out a portion. The sample records over 200,000 clones, approximately 80% being singletons. Sequenced material: PBMCs or T cells enriched from blood (not recorded which). These receptors originate from a woman in her 50s with acute COVID-19. Each CDR3 is given with its conserved first and last residue. The D gene is left open where the match is weak. Clone size is stated in some rows and not others, as once, few, many or a class when expanded.

V	D	size	J	CDR3	DNA
TRBV27	TRBD1	few	TRBJ2-5	CASSGHPTGGEKETQYF	TGTGCCAGCAGTGGCCATCCTACAGGGGGTGAAAAAGAGACCCAGTACTTC
TRBV4-1	NA	NA	TRBJ1-3	CASSQDRGLSGNTIYF	TGCGCCAGCAGCCAAGATCGCGGTCTCTCTGGAAACACCATATATTTT
TRBV5-5	TRBD1	NA	TRBJ1-2	CASSTGVDYGYTF	TGTGCCAGCAGTACAGGGGTTGACTATGGCTACACCTTC
TRBV7-2	NA	NA	TRBJ2-2	CASKKTGETNTGELFF	TGTGCCAGCAAGAAGACCGGAGAAACGAACACCGGGGAGCTGTTTTTT
TRBV14	TRBD2	NA	TRBJ2-2	CASSQERGGPPGELFF	TGTGCCAGCAGCCAAGAACGCGGGGGTCCCCCCGGGGAGCTGTTTTTT
TRBV18	NA	NA	TRBJ1-2	CASSPPEQGNYGYTF	TGTGCCAGCTCACCGCCAGAGCAGGGGAACTATGGCTACACCTTC
TRBV6-5	NA	once	TRBJ1-3	CASSLDGGGNTIYF	TGTGCCAGCAGTTTGGACGGGGGTGGAAACACCATATATTTT
TRBV4-1	NA	NA	TRBJ2-1	CASSQVSAYNEQFF	TGCGCCAGCAGCCAAGTCTCCGCCTACAATGAGCAGTTCTTC
TRBV29-1	NA	NA	TRBJ1-5	CSVVEVSNQPQHF	TGCAGCGTTGTTGAGGTTAGCAATCAGCCCCAGCATTTT
TRBV7-9	TRBD1	NA	TRBJ2-1	CASSLVTGGAYNEQFF	TGTGCCAGCAGCTTAGTAACAGGGGGCGCCTACAATGAGCAGTTCTTC
TRBV7-2	TRBD2	few	TRBJ2-7	CASSPSSGGSSYEQYF	TGTGCCAGCAGCCCAAGTAGCGGGGGGTCTTCCTACGAGCAGTACTTC
TRBV5-6	TRBD1	NA	TRBJ2-7	CAGGQASSYEQYF	TGTGCCGGTGGACAGGCCAGCTCCTACGAGCAGTACTTC
TRBV27	NA	NA	TRBJ1-1	CASKSNTEAFF	TGTGCCAGCAAAAGCAACACTGAAGCTTTCTTT
TRBV18	NA	NA	TRBJ2-7	CASSLETLSYEQYF	TGTGCCAGCTCACTTGAGACTCTCTCCTACGAGCAGTACTTC
TRBV7-2	TRBD1	NA	TRBJ2-7	CASSWAGQGTYEQYF	TGTGCCAGCAGCTGGGCCGGACAGGGGACCTACGAGCAGTACTTC
TRBV5-1	TRBD2	NA	TRBJ2-2	CASSQTPGLAGGRNTGELFF	TGCGCCAGCAGCCAGACTCCGGGACTAGCGGGAGGTAGAAACACCGGGGAGCTGTTTTTT
TRBV9	TRBD2	NA	TRBJ2-3	CASSDGGAGTDTQYF	TGTGCCAGCAGTGACGGGGGGGCCGGAACAGATACGCAGTATTTT
TRBV5-5	TRBD1	once	TRBJ1-6	CASSLVGTGGSNSPLHF	TGTGCCAGCAGCTTGGTTGGGACAGGGGGAAGTAATTCACCCCTCCACTTT
TRBV7-2	TRBD1	NA	TRBJ1-5	CASSLGQGAGNQPQHF	TGTGCCAGCAGCTTAGGACAGGGGGCGGGCAATCAGCCCCAGCATTTT
TRBV19	NA	few	TRBJ2-7	CASSKKAGDYEQYF	TGTGCCAGTAGTAAGAAGGCAGGGGATTACGAGCAGTACTTC
TRBV5-1	NA	few	TRBJ2-6	CASSSSGSGANVLTF	TGCGCCAGCAGCTCCTCAGGCTCTGGGGCCAACGTCCTGACTTTC
TRBV6-5	TRBD1	NA	TRBJ2-5	CASRANRGLGETQYF	TGTGCCAGCAGGGCAAACAGGGGGCTCGGGGAGACCCAGTACTTC
TRBV5-1	TRBD2	once	TRBJ2-3	CASTLTPGTSGGGTDTQYF	TGCGCCAGCACCTTGACGCCCGGGACTAGCGGAGGGGGGACAGATACGCAGTATTTT
TRBV19	NA	once	TRBJ2-4	CASRANAQGSIQYF	TGTGCCAGTAGGGCCAATGCACAGGGTTCCATTCAGTACTTC
TRBV7-2	TRBD1	once	TRBJ2-7	CASSLVVGQGYSEQYF	TGTGCCAGCAGCTTAGTTGTAGGACAGGGGTACTCCGAGCAGTACTTC
TRBV2	NA	NA	TRBJ2-3	CASRSFGDTQYF	TGTGCCAGCAGGTCTTTCGGGGATACGCAGTATTTT
TRBV18	NA	NA	TRBJ1-2	CASSPPERRFNGYTF	TGTGCCAGCTCACCCCCGGAGAGGCGTTTTAATGGCTACACCTTC
TRBV7-2	TRBD2	NA	TRBJ2-2	CASSRGLAGGFGELFF	TGTGCCAGCAGCAGGGGACTCGCGGGGGGGTTCGGGGAGCTGTTTTTT
TRBV15	NA	once	TRBJ2-5	CATSNRAQETQYF	TGTGCCACCAGCAACAGGGCACAAGAGACCCAGTACTTC
TRBV13	NA	NA	TRBJ1-4	CASRQGGEKLFF	TGTGCCAGCAGGCAAGGAGGGGAAAAACTGTTTTTT
TRBV6-1	TRBD1	NA	TRBJ2-7	CASSEGTGVEQYF	TGTGCCAGCAGTGAAGGGACAGGGGTCGAGCAGTACTTC
TRBV29-1	TRBD1	once	TRBJ1-3	CSVGDSSSGNTIYF	TGCAGCGTTGGGGACAGTAGCTCTGGAAACACCATATATTTT
TRBV6-6	TRBD1	few	TRBJ2-2	CASRSPGQGNTGELFF	TGTGCCAGCAGATCACCGGGACAGGGGAACACCGGGGAGCTGTTTTTT
TRBV7-9	NA	NA	TRBJ1-1	CASSRQVSNTEAFF	TGTGCCAGCAGCCGACAGGTTTCTAACACTGAAGCTTTCTTT
TRBV28	NA	NA	TRBJ2-7	CASSPHTNSYEQYF	TGTGCCAGCAGTCCCCACACCAACTCCTACGAGCAGTACTTC